This T cell receptor beta chain was profiled in a study of blood T cells in healthy people across ages. The CDR3 is made up of 15 amino acids. The ends lost 4 bases at V and 5 bases at J; junction bases unmatched: 5. In germline, CDR1 is KGHDR, CDR2 SFDVKD. A second PCR of about 7 to 11 cycles used a sample-barcoded 5' primer and a J-beta primer mix. TCRdb re-analysed the 5' RACE reads in MiXCR, keeping a single row per CDR3 protein. The table lists about 650,000 distinct CDR3 sequences, roughly 32% of them singletons, with 15% in the top ten. This clonotype was obtained from a woman of 80 years or more in good health. This chain connects TRBV24-1 to TRBJ1-5; 9 nucleotides match TRBD1. Sequences were obtained from blood. CDR3 coding DNA: TGTGCCACCAGTGACCCGACAGGGGGAGATCAGCCCCAGCATTTT. It translates to CATSDPTGGDQPQHF.